These 2 T cell receptor beta chains were sequenced from one sample in a study of blood T cell repertoires in COVID-19. Sequencing used immunoSEQ multiplex PCR; TCRdb keeps in-frame clones, though not all of them. The sample lists roughly 270,000 clones, approximately 80% occurring once. The sequencing sample was made of PBMCs or T cells enriched from blood (not recorded which). Every receptor here comes from a middle-aged man who had been exposed to COVID-19.

This clone was seen more than once but under ten times. V usage is TRBV30 and J usage is TRBJ1-2, with D perhaps TRBD1 (6 bases). The germline V gene encodes CDR1 GTSNPN and CDR2 SVGIG (reference sequence). The CDR3 runs to 14 residues. The V end was cut by 2 bases, the J end by 4 bases, with 14 bases between. For the CDR3, the DNA is TGTGCCTGGAGTTCTGCGGACAGAGGCTATGGCTACACCTTC. Translation: CAWSSADRGYGYTF. Using reference TRBV30 and TRBJ1-2 for the parts outside the CDR3, the full variable domain is SQTIHQWPATLVQPVGSPLSLECTVEGTSNPNLYWYRQAAGRGLQLLFYSVGIGQISSEVPQNLSASRPQDRQFILSSKKLLLSDSGFYLCAWSSADRGYGYTFGSGTRLTVV.

This CDR3 reads CASRATLTGTSLNEQFF. Here the CDR3 DNA reads TGCGCCAGCAGGGCCACCCTTACCGGGACTAGCCTCAATGAGCAGTTCTTC. The chain has TRBV10-2 and TRBJ2-1, with TRBD2 matching 9 bases. The CDR3 sequence is 17 residues long. V trimming: 6 bases; J trimming: 6 bases; junction bases outside the gene matches: 15. The germline V gene encodes CDR1 WSHSY and CDR2 SAAADI.